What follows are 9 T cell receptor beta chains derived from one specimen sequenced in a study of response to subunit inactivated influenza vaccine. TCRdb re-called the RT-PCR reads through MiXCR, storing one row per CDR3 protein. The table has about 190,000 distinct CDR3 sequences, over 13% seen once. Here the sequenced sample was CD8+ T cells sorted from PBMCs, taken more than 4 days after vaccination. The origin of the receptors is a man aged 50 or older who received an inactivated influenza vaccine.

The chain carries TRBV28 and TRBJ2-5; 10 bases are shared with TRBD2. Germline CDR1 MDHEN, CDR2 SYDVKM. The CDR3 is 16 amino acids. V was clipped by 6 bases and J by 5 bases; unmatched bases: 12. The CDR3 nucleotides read TGTGCCAGCAGCCCACTTCCTAGCGGGAGACGGGAGACCCAGTACTTC. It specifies CASSPLPSGRRETQYF.

The CDR3 coding sequence is TGTGCCAGTAGTTTTTGGAACAGGGGAACTGAAGCTTTCTTT. Translated: CASSFWNRGTEAFF. The chain carries TRBV19 and TRBJ1-1; TRBD1 matches at 7 bases. Germline CDR1 LNHDA, CDR2 SQIVND (reference sequence). J lost 5 bases, V lost 5 bases, and 8 bases had no gene match. There are 14 residues in the CDR3. The whole variable domain, filled in from reference TRBV19 and TRBJ1-1, reads DGGITQSPKYLFRKEGQNVTLSCEQNLNHDAMYWYRQDPGQGLRLIYYSQIVNDFQKGDIAEGYSVSREKKESFPLTVTSAQKNPTAFYLCASSFWNRGTEAFFGQGTRLTVV.

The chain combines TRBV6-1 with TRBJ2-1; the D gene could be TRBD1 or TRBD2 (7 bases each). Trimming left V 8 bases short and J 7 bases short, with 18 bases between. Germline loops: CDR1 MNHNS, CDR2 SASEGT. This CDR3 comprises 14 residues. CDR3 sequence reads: CASGSGETGNEQFF. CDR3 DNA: TGTGCCAGCGGGAGCGGGGAGACAGGGAATGAGCAGTTCTTC.

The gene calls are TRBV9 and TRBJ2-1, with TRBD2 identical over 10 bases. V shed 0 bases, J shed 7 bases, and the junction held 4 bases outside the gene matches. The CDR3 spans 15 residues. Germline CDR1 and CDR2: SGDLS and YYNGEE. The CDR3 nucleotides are TGTGCCAGCAGCGTAGGAGGTAGCGGGGGGAATGAGCAGTTCTTC. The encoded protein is CASSVGGSGGNEQFF.

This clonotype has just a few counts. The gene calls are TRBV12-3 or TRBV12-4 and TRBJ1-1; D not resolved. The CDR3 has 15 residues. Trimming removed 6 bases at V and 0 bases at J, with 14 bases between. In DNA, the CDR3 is TGTGCCAGCAGCCCTAAACAGAAGATGAACACTGAAGCTTTCTTT. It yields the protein CASSPKQKMNTEAFF.

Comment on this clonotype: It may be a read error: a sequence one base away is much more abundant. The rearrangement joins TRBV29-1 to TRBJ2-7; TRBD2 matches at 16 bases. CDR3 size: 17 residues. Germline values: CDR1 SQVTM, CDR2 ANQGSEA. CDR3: CSVGATGTSGRAYERYF. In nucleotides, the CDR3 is TGCAGCGTTGGTGCAACCGGGACTAGCGGGAGGGCTTACGAGCGGTACTTC.

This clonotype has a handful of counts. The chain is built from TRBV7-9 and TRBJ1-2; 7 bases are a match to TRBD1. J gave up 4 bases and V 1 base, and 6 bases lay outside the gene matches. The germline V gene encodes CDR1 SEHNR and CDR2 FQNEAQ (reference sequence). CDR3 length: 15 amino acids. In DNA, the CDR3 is TGTGCCAGCAGCTTAGGCCCCAGGGGGTCCTATGGCTACACCTTC. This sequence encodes CASSLGPRGSYGYTF.

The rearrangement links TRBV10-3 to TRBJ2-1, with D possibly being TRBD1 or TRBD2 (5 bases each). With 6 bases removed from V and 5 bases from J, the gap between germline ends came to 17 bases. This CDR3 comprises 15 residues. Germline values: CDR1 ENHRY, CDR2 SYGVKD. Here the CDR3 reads CAISYHRDGNNEQFF. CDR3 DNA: TGTGCCATCAGCTACCACCGGGACGGCAACAATGAGCAGTTCTTC.

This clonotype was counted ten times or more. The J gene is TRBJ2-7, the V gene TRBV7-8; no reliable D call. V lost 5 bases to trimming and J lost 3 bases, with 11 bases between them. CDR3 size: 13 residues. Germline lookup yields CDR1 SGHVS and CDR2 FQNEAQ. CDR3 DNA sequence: TGTGCCAGCAGCCAGGCGGATAACTACGAGCAGTACTTC. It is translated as CASSQADNYEQYF.